What follows describes a single T cell receptor (beta chain). The data are from a study of CXCR3-negative and CXCR3-positive naive CD8 T cells. The CDR3 spans 14 residues. Germline CDR1 is SEHNR and CDR2 is FQNEAQ (reference sequence). 5' RACE with UMI labels generated the TRB cDNA libraries. TCRdb reprocessed the 5' RACE reads; each CDR3 protein has one entry and no DNA is given. The sample holds nearly 45,000 distinct CDR3 sequences. The sample consisted of memory CD8+ T cells from blood. This chain connects TRBV7-9 to TRBJ1-2; the D call from TCRdb, TRBD1, cannot be confirmed without DNA. This receptor was obtained from a human donor in good health. Some clones in this sample may be carry-over from other donors' samples. CDR3: CASSLATGFYGYTF.